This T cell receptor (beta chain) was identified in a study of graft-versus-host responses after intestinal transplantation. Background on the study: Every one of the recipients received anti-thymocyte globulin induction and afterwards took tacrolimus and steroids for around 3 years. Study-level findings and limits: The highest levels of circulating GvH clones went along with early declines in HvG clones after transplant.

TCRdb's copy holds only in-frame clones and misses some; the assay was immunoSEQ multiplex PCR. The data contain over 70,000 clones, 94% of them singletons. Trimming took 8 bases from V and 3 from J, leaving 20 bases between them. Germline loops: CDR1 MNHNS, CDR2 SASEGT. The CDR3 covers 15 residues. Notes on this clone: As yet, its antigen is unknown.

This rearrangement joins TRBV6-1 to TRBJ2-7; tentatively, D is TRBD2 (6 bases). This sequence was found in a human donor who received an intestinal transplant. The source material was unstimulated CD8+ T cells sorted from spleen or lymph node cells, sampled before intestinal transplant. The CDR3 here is CASREEGRLLYEQYF. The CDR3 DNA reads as TGTGCCAGCCGCGAGGAGGGACGTTTACTCTACGAGCAGTACTTC.